This record covers a single TCR beta chain. The antigen is undetermined. The data were produced by immunoSEQ multiplex PCR, yet TCRdb's version contains in-frame clones alone and is incomplete. The table lists under 130,000 clones, 75% to 90% of them singletons. The data were obtained in a study of T cell responses to AZD1222 COVID-19 vaccine. Whole-study findings and limits: The breadth and depth of Spike-specific TCRs increased once two AZD1222 doses had been given.

This CDR3 contains 15 residues. V gave up 6 bases and J gave up 10 bases, with 21 bases separating them. Germline assignment: CDR1 SNHLY and CDR2 FYNNEI. The sequencing used peripheral blood, collected 28 days after the second AZD1222 dose. V usage is TRBV2 and J usage is TRBJ1-4, with D unresolved. The clonotype originates from an adult who received the AZD1222 COVID-19 vaccine. The chain's CDR3 is CASRTNGERIGKLFF. The CDR3 DNA sequence: TGTGCCAGCAGGACAAACGGGGAACGGATCGGAAAACTGTTTTTT. Variable domain in full (rest from reference TRBV2 and TRBJ1-4): EPEVTQTPSHQVTQMGQEVILRCVPISNHLYFYWYRQILGQKVEFLVSFYNNEISEKSEIFDDQFSVERPDGSNFTLKIRSTKLEDSAMYFCASRTNGERIGKLFFGSGTQLSVL.